What follows are 27 T cell receptor beta chains derived from one specimen sequenced in a study of spatial heterogeneity in lung cancer. TCRdb analysed the 5' RACE reads with MiXCR anew, one entry per CDR3 protein. The data hold more than 60,000 distinct CDR3 sequences, with 8% observed a single time. Time point defined: sample taken at primary tumor resection. The starting material was PBMCs, obtained at surgery. These receptors originate from a male donor with early-stage non-small cell lung cancer.

The rearrangement links TRBV5-1 to TRBJ2-7, with 8 bases matching TRBD1. V dropped 2 bases and J dropped 3; count of bases not matched to a gene: 4. The CDR3 spans 14 residues. CDR1 is SGHRS, CDR2 YFSETQ, per germline. For the CDR3, the DNA is TGCGCCAGCAGCTTACAGGGGGAGTACTACGAGCAGTACTTC. It yields the protein CASSLQGEYYEQYF.

This clonotype was counted between two and nine times. The gene calls are TRBV12-3 or TRBV12-4 and TRBJ2-2, with unresolved D. The CDR3 totals 16 residues. V lost 1 base to trimming and J lost 8 bases, with 17 bases between them. The CDR3 DNA reads TGTGCCAGCAGTTTAGGAATGAGTTTATCATCGGGGGAGCTGTTTTTT. It is translated as CASSLGMSLSSGELFF.

This clonotype has ten or more counts. The chain links TRBV20-1 to TRBJ1-5, with 8 bases fitting TRBD1. The germline gives CDR1 DFQATT, CDR2 SNEGSKA (reference sequence). V was pared by 0 bases and J by 3 bases, with 10 bases of the junction left unmatched. The CDR3 length is 17 residues. CDR3 DNA: TGCAGTGCTAGAGATGGCTTGGGACAGGAGTTCAATCAGCCCCAGCATTTT. This codes for CSARDGLGQEFNQPQHF.

The CDR3 bases are TGTGCCAGCAGTCAGCTGACTCCGACAGGTGACTTGGAGCAGTACTTC. Protein: CASSQLTPTGDLEQYF. The chain couples TRBV27 to TRBJ2-7; perhaps TRBD1 as D (6 bases). This CDR3 has 16 residues. Germline V gene sequence: CDR1 MNHEY, CDR2 SMNVEV (reference sequence). V lost 5 bases to trimming and J lost 7 bases, with 24 bases between them.

This rearrangement joins TRBV5-1 to TRBJ2-5, with TRBD1 identical over 9 bases. Losses at the gene ends were 7 bases for V and 3 bases for J; bases not matched to a gene: 10. The germline V gene has CDR1 SGHRS and CDR2 YFSETQ. CDR3 length: 15 residues. In nucleotides, the CDR3 is TGCGCCAGCGGAACGACAGGGGGAACGGAAGAGACCCAGTACTTC. It yields the protein CASGTTGGTEETQYF.

This clonotype was picked up many times. The chain uses TRBV2 and TRBJ1-2; 10 nucleotides agree with TRBD1. J was trimmed by 3 bases and V by 6 bases; bases with no gene match: 7. The V gene's germline CDR1 is SNHLY and CDR2 FYNNEI. CDR3 size: 15 residues. The CDR3 reads CASRSGQGPYYGYTF. CDR3 coding DNA: TGTGCCAGCAGATCGGGACAGGGGCCCTACTATGGCTACACCTTC.

The chain recombines TRBV5-1 with TRBJ1-2; the D is unclear. Germline CDR1 SGHRS, CDR2 YFSETQ. V lost 4 bases and J 6 bases, leaving 13 bases between the germline ends. This CDR3 is 13 amino acids long. CDR3 region: CASSPHQTDGYTF. The CDR3 DNA is TGCGCCAGCAGCCCCCATCAAACTGATGGCTACACCTTC.

The V call is TRBV6-5, the J call TRBJ2-2; D is uncertain. The CDR3 length is 14 residues. With 6 bases removed from V and 4 bases from J, the gap between germline ends came to 12 bases. The germline V gene encodes CDR1 MNHEY and CDR2 SVGAGI. CDR3 DNA sequence: TGTGCCAGCAGAAGGACCTCCTCCACCGGGGAGCTGTTTTTT. Encoded protein: CASRRTSSTGELFF.

The V and J genes are TRBV7-9 and TRBJ1-2, with 7 bases identical to TRBD1. The CDR3 sequence is 13 residues long. The V gene's germline CDR1 is SEHNR and CDR2 FQNEAQ (reference sequence). Unmatched junction bases numbered 8, after V lost 7 bases and J lost 6 bases. For the CDR3, the DNA is TGTGCCAGCACCCTAACAGGGGTAGATGGCTACACCTTC. Protein product: CASTLTGVDGYTF.

CDR3 in amino acids: CASTSSPGQGRTDTQYF. DNA for the CDR3: TGTGCCAGCACCAGCTCTCCGGGACAGGGGCGGACAGATACGCAGTATTTT. This chain connects TRBV2 to TRBJ2-3; the match to TRBD1 covers 10 bases. V gave up 7 bases and J gave up 3 bases; unmatched junction bases: 13. The germline V gene has CDR1 SNHLY and CDR2 FYNNEI. This CDR3 is built from 17 residues.

This clonotype was counted ten times or more. The gene calls are TRBV10-3 and TRBJ1-2; D unclear. V lost 4 bases to trimming and J lost 5 bases, with 8 bases between them. This CDR3 is 12 amino acids long. The germline V gene encodes CDR1 ENHRY and CDR2 SYGVKD. The DNA of the CDR3 is TGTGCCATCAGTGGACCGGGGTATGGCTACACCTTC. It is translated as CAISGPGYGYTF.

The chain couples TRBV6-1 to TRBJ2-1, with a possible D match to TRBD2 (6 bases). The length of the CDR3 is 14 residues. Trimming took off 8 bases at V and 7 bases at J, with 18 bases between the two ends. Germline V gene lookup returns CDR1 MNHNS and CDR2 SASEGT. This chain's CDR3 is CASSALANANEQFF. The CDR3 region has the DNA TGTGCCAGCTCCGCCCTAGCGAATGCGAATGAGCAGTTCTTC.

Ten or more counts support this clonotype. The genes are TRBV4-1 and TRBJ1-1, with D tentatively TRBD1 (5 bases). The CDR3 length is 15 residues. Germline loops: CDR1 MGHRA, CDR2 YSYEKL. V was clipped by 1 base and J by 1 base, with 10 bases between them. CDR3 in amino acids: CASSQAPQGNTEAFF. The CDR3 DNA is TGCGCCAGCAGCCAAGCTCCCCAGGGGAACACTGAAGCTTTCTTT.

This clonotype was counted ten times or more. The chain carries TRBV4-2 and TRBJ2-3; D gene uncertain. This CDR3 comprises 16 residues. The germline V gene has CDR1 LGHNA and CDR2 YNFKEQ. V was shortened by 1 base and J by 0 bases, with 11 bases between the two germline ends. CDR3 sequence (DNA): TGTGCCAGCAGCCAAGTAGAGAAGCGAAGCACAGATACGCAGTATTTT. It codes for CASSQVEKRSTDTQYF.

This clonotype was seen many times. V usage is TRBV18 and J usage is TRBJ2-4, with D possibly TRBD2 on 5 matching bases. CDR3 length: 17 residues. V was shortened by 1 base and J by 2 bases, with 15 bases between the two germline ends. Germline V gene sequence: CDR1 KGHSH, CDR2 LQKENI. DNA for the CDR3: TGTGCCAGCTCACCACTGGTAGCGACGGGTCCCAAAAACATTCAGTACTTC. As protein: CASSPLVATGPKNIQYF.

This clonotype was counted a few times. This chain joins TRBV29-1 and TRBJ2-1; 8 positions match TRBD1. The CDR3 length is 14 residues. The germline gives CDR1 SQVTM, CDR2 ANQGSEA. Trimming at V came to 4 bases and at J to 9 bases, leaving 11 bases not matched to a gene. Here the CDR3 reads CSVAPGGPPPEQFF. In DNA form, the CDR3 reads TGCAGCGTTGCCCCAGGGGGCCCCCCCCCTGAGCAGTTCTTC.

This clonotype occurred many times. The chain employs TRBV20-1 and TRBJ1-5; the D is unclear. The CDR3 extends over 18 amino acids. V gave up 0 bases and J gave up 4 bases, with 22 bases separating them. The germline V gene has CDR1 DFQATT and CDR2 SNEGSKA (reference sequence). This chain's CDR3 is CSARDRRRGSGRNQPQHF. The CDR3 nucleotides read TGCAGTGCTAGAGATCGAAGACGGGGTAGCGGGCGGAATCAGCCCCAGCATTTT.

This clonotype was recorded a few times. V usage is TRBV4-3 and J usage is TRBJ2-7, with unresolved D. This CDR3 region has 18 residues. Germline CDR1 and CDR2: LGHNA and YSLEER. V was pared by 0 bases and J by 3 bases, with 21 bases between. In DNA, the CDR3 is TGCGCCAGCAGCCAAGATATAATGGCAGTCAGTGAGATCTACGAGCAGTACTTC. It translates to CASSQDIMAVSEIYEQYF.

CDR3 bases: TGCAGTGCGAAACTAGCGGGGGACTACAATGAGCAGTTCTTC. It specifies CSAKLAGDYNEQFF. The genes are TRBV20-1 and TRBJ2-1; 11 nucleotides agree with TRBD2. The length of the CDR3 is 14 residues. After removal of 6 bases from V and 3 bases from J, the junction contained 4 bases not matched to a gene. Germline values: CDR1 DFQATT, CDR2 SNEGSKA (reference sequence).

In its sample, this clonotype was seen many times. This sequence joins TRBV7-2 and TRBJ2-5, with 13 nucleotides matching TRBD2. The CDR3 runs to 17 residues. Germline lookup yields CDR1 SGHTA and CDR2 FQGNSA. V gave up 5 bases and J gave up 4 bases; unmatched junction bases: 10. The CDR3 bases are TGTGCCAGCAGCACCGGAGGACTAGCGGGAGCGGGAGAGACCCAGTACTTC. As protein: CASSTGGLAGAGETQYF.

This clonotype was recorded a few times. This chain joins TRBV12-3 or TRBV12-4 and TRBJ2-2; no reliable D call. This CDR3 contains 13 residues. V shed 8 bases and J shed 1 base, with 8 bases lying between them. The CDR3 sequence is CASSAVNTGELFF. CDR3 sequence (DNA): TGTGCCAGCTCCGCAGTGAACACCGGGGAGCTGTTTTTT.

This clonotype appeared many times. J is TRBJ2-7 and V is TRBV20-1; 13 bases map to TRBD2. Per the germline V gene, CDR1 is DFQATT and CDR2 is SNEGSKA (reference sequence). The CDR3 totals 16 residues. V gave up 2 bases and J gave up 4 bases; unmatched junction bases: 8. The CDR3 is CSARPGTSGTLYEQYF. The CDR3 region has the DNA TGCAGTGCTAGACCCGGGACTAGCGGGACCCTGTACGAGCAGTACTTC.

CDR3 in amino acids: CSGGGPPEEQYF. CDR3 DNA: TGCAGCGGTGGGGGGCCCCCCGAGGAGCAGTACTTC. This rearrangement joins TRBV29-1 to TRBJ2-7, with D tentatively TRBD1 or TRBD2 (6 bases each). Germline values: CDR1 SQVTM, CDR2 ANQGSEA. V lost 7 bases, J lost 7 bases, and 17 bases lay in between. The CDR3 covers 12 residues.

The sample holds many counts of this clonotype. The CDR3 reads CASRPSGTVYNEQFF. For the CDR3, the DNA is TGTGCCAGCAGACCGAGCGGGACCGTCTACAATGAGCAGTTCTTC. This chain uses TRBV6-2 or TRBV6-3 with TRBJ2-1, with 7 bases matching TRBD2. The V gene end was trimmed by 6 bases and the J gene end by 3 bases; junction bases not matched to a gene: 8. The CDR3 loop spans 15 amino acids. Germline V CDR1 and CDR2: MNHEY, SVGEGT.

This clonotype has a count of ten or more. The rearrangement links TRBV2 to TRBJ1-5, with TRBD1 identical over 11 bases. The germline CDR1 and CDR2 sequences are SNHLY and FYNNEI. V trimming: 10 bases; J trimming: 7 bases; junction bases outside the gene matches: 6. This CDR3 spans 13 amino acids. CDR3 protein: CATDRGQGQPQHF. DNA for the CDR3: TGTGCCACGGACAGGGGGCAGGGACAGCCCCAGCATTTT.

There are a few counts of this clonotype. The chain recombines TRBV12-3 or TRBV12-4 with TRBJ1-5; 7 bases are a match to TRBD1. The CDR3 length is 14 residues. Germline trimming cut 3 bases from V and 6 bases from J; bases unmatched to any gene: 5. The CDR3 reads CASSFAGGGQPQHF. In DNA form, the CDR3 reads TGTGCCAGCAGTTTCGCAGGGGGAGGTCAGCCCCAGCATTTT.

This clonotype was picked up a small number of times. The chain joins TRBV7-9 to TRBJ1-4; D unresolved. The ends were cut back, 7 bases at V and 2 bases at J, with 8 bases in the middle. The CDR3 contains 13 residues. The germline CDR1 and CDR2 sequences are SEHNR and FQNEAQ (reference sequence). The CDR3 is CASTRATNEKLFF. The CDR3 nucleotides are TGTGCCAGCACACGGGCCACTAATGAAAAACTGTTTTTT.